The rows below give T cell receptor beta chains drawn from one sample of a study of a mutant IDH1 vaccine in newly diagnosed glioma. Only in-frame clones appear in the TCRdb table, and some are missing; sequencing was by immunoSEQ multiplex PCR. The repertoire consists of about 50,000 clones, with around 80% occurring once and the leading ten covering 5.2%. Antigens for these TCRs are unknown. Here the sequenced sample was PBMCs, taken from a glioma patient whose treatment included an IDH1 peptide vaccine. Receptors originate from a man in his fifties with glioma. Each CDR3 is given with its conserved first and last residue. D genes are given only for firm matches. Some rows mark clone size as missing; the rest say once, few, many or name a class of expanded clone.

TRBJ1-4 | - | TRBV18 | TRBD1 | CASSRNPGTGVNEKLFF | TGTGCCAGCTCACGAAACCCTGGGACAGGCGTTAATGAAAAACTGTTTTTT
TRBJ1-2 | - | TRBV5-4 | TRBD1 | CASSRTGQNYGYTF | TGTGCCAGCAGCCGGACAGGCCAGAACTATGGCTACACCTTC
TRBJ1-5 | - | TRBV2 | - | CASTVTGTDQPQHF | TGTGCCAGCACCGTTACAGGGACCGATCAGCCCCAGCATTTT
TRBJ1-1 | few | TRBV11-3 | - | CASSKDTMNTEAFF | TGTGCCAGCAGTAAAGACACCATGAACACTGAAGCTTTCTTT
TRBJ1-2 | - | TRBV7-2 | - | CASSLAGNYGYTF | TGTGCCAGCAGCTTAGCAGGGAACTATGGCTACACCTTC
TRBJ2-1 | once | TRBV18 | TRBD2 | CASSTGGGVGEQFF | TGTGCCAGCTCAACGGGAGGAGGGGTAGGTGAGCAGTTCTTC
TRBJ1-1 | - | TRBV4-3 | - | CASSQDGGAEAFF | TGCGCCAGCAGCCAAGATGGCGGGGCTGAAGCTTTCTTT
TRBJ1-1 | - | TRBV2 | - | CRLGRNTEAFF | TGTAGACTGGGGAGGAACACTGAAGCTTTCTTT
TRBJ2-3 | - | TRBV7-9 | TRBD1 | CASSQYLGQDYTDTQYF | TGTGCCAGCAGCCAATATTTGGGACAGGATTATACAGATACGCAGTATTTT
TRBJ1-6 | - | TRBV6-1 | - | CASSEVGGSSYNSPLHF | TGTGCCAGCAGTGAAGTAGGGGGAAGCTCCTATAATTCACCCCTCCACTTT
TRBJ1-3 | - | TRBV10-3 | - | CAITPGRGNTIYF | TGTGCCATCACCCCGGGCAGGGGAAACACCATATATTTT
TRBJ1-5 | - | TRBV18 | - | CASSPPGTDYNQPQHF | TGTGCCAGCTCACCACCCGGGACGGACTACAATCAGCCCCAGCATTTT
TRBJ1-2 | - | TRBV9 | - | CASSLHGGGYTF | TGTGCCAGCAGCTTACATGGGGGTGGCTACACCTTC
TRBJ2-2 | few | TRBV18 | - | CASSLTRGSGTGELFF | TGTGCCAGCTCACTAACCAGGGGTAGTGGCACCGGGGAGCTGTTTTTT
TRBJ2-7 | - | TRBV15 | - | CATSYWESSTYEQYF | TGTGCCACCAGTTATTGGGAGTCCTCGACCTACGAGCAGTACTTC
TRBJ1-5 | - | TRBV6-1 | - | CASSLEGQNNQPQHF | TGTGCCAGCAGCCTCGAAGGACAGAACAATCAGCCCCAGCATTTT
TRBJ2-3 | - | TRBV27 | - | CASRYTDTQYF | TGTGCCAGCCGCTACACAGATACGCAGTATTTT
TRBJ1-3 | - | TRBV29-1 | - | CSVEGTVGNTIYF | TGCAGCGTTGAGGGGACCGTTGGAAACACCATATATTTT
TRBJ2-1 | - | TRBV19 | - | CASRHWNEQFF | TGTGCCAGTAGACACTGGAATGAGCAGTTCTTC
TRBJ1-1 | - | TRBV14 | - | CASSQTGNTEAFF | TGTGCCAGCAGCCAAACAGGGAACACTGAAGCTTTCTTT
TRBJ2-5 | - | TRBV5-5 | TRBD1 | CASSKGQGANQETQYF | TGTGCCAGCAGCAAGGGACAGGGGGCTAACCAAGAGACCCAGTACTTC
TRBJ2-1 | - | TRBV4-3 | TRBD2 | CASSQVGGSYNEQFF | TGCGCCAGCAGCCAAGTGGGGGGGTCCTACAATGAGCAGTTCTTC
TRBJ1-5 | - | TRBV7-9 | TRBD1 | CASSLGTGKYQPQHF | TGTGCCAGCAGCTTGGGGACAGGGAAGTATCAGCCCCAGCATTTT
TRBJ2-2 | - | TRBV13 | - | CASSLGPGRSFTGELFF | TGTGCCAGCAGCTTAGGCCCCGGGCGGTCCTTCACCGGGGAGCTGTTTTTT
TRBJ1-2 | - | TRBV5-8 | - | CASSSSAGGYTF | TGTGCCAGCAGCTCATCTGCGGGGGGCTACACCTTC
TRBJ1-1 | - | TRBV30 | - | CAWGGNTEAFF | TGTGCCTGGGGGGGTAACACTGAAGCTTTCTTT
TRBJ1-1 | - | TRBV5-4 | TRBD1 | CASSLQGSTEAFF | TGTGCCAGTAGCCTACAGGGGAGCACTGAAGCTTTCTTT
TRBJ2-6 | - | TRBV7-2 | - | CASGVSGANVLTF | TGTGCCAGCGGCGTTTCTGGGGCCAACGTCCTGACTTTC
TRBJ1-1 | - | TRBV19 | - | CASRTQGRVTEAFF | TGTGCCAGTAGGACTCAGGGGCGGGTGACTGAAGCTTTCTTT
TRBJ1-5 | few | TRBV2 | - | CASTRRGNNQPQHF | TGTGCCAGCACAAGGAGGGGGAACAATCAGCCCCAGCATTTT
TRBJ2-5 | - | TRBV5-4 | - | CASSGTLETQYF | TGTGCCAGCAGTGGGACGTTAGAGACCCAGTACTTC
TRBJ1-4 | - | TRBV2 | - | CASSAQGTTNEKLFF | TGTGCCAGCAGTGCCCAGGGGACAACTAATGAAAAACTGTTTTTT
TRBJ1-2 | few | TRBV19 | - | CASSIGPSNYGYTF | TGTGCCAGTAGTATAGGCCCCTCCAACTATGGCTACACCTTC
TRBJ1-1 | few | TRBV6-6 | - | CASTSANTEAFF | TGTGCCAGCACCAGCGCGAACACTGAAGCTTTCTTT
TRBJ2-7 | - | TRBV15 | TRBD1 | CATSRGTGAYEQYF | TGTGCCACCAGCAGGGGGACAGGGGCCTACGAGCAGTACTTC
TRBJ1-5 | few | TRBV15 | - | CATSRDNQPQHF | TGTGCCACCAGCAGAGATAATCAGCCCCAGCATTTT
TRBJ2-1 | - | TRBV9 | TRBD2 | CASSLSSGAYNEQFF | TGTGCCAGCAGCTTGTCTAGCGGGGCCTACAATGAGCAGTTCTTC